The T cell receptor (beta chain) under discussion was sequenced for a study of T cell clones after liver transplantation. The CDR3 is 14 amino acids. Trimming cost V 6 bases and J 5 bases, with 19 bases left between them. Germline values: CDR1 SQVTM, CDR2 ANQGSEA. This clone was observed a single time. Repertoires were generated with immunoSEQ multiplex PCR, while TCRdb's copy carries only in-frame clones and drops some. The sample lists roughly 70,000 clones; approximately 80% were seen once. The rearrangement links TRBV29-1 to TRBJ2-5; D is uncertain. The sequence was collected from a human donor who received a liver transplant. The sequencing here drew on CD4+ T cells from blood, taken before liver transplant. The CDR3 is CSVPGANLGETQYF. Written as DNA, the CDR3 is TGCAGCGTGCCCGGCGCCAACTTAGGGGAGACCCAGTACTTC.